A selection of T cell receptor beta chains follows, all from one sample in a study of cytomegalovirus exposure and HLA in healthy donors. Clones were read by immunoSEQ multiplex PCR, and TCRdb kept only the in-frame ones, dropping some. The data hold hundreds of thousands of clones, with about 89% observed a single time. The sample was PBMCs. The receptors shown here come from a woman aged 18-29 years in good health and CMV-seronegative. CDR3s include the opening cysteine and the closing phenylalanine or tryptophan. A D gene is named only where the DNA matches it firmly. Clone size appears in some rows only: once, few, many, or a class for an expanded clone.

j_gene	abundance	v_gene	d_gene	CDR3nt	CDR3aa
TRBJ1-5	NA	TRBV4-1	NA	TGCGCCAGCAGCCCCACGGGGGTAGGAAATCAGCCCCAGCATTTT	CASSPTGVGNQPQHF
TRBJ1-2	NA	TRBV5-4	NA	TGTGCCAGCAGCTTGGATTCAGGGCTTTCCTATGGCTACACCTTC	CASSLDSGLSYGYTF
TRBJ1-6	NA	TRBV7-9	TRBD1	TGTGCCAGCAGCCCACCGGGACAGCGGAGCTTTCACTTT	CASSPPGQRSFHF
TRBJ2-7	NA	TRBV9	NA	TGTGCCAGCAGCGTAGACCAGCGGAGCCGCGAGCAGTACTTC	CASSVDQRSREQYF
TRBJ2-2	once	TRBV5-1	TRBD2	TGCGCCAGCAGCTTGTCTCTAGCGGGGGAGAACACCGGGGAGCTGTTTTTT	CASSLSLAGENTGELFF
TRBJ2-2	NA	TRBV15	NA	TGTGCCACTTCACTACTCCCCGGGGAGCTGTTTTTT	CATSLLPGELFF
TRBJ2-1	NA	TRBV11-2	NA	TGTGCCAGCAGCTTAACAGCGGGCGGACTATACAATGAGCAGTTCTTC	CASSLTAGGLYNEQFF
TRBJ1-1	few	TRBV6-5	TRBD1	TGTGCCAGCAGTTGGGAAAGACAGGGCGGCACTGAAGCTTTCTTT	CASSWERQGGTEAFF
TRBJ2-3	NA	TRBV2	NA	TGTGCCAGCAATCCGGGACACCGCACAGATACGCAGTATTTT	CASNPGHRTDTQYF
TRBJ2-5	NA	TRBV4-1	TRBD2	TGCGCCAGCAGCCCCCTCCTAGCGGGGGGCAAACAAGAGACCCAGTACTTC	CASSPLLAGGKQETQYF
TRBJ2-7	once	TRBV6-5	TRBD1	TGTGCCAGCAGTTACTCTGGACAGGATTACGAGCAGTACTTC	CASSYSGQDYEQYF
TRBJ1-2	NA	TRBV5-1	NA	TGCGCCAGCAGCTACGGGGATCGAGGCTACACCTTC	CASSYGDRGYTF
TRBJ1-2	NA	TRBV18	NA	TGTGCCAGCTCACCATTAGGCCCCTCCGCTGACAGAGCGAACTATGGCTACACCTTC	CASSPLGPSADRANYGYTF
TRBJ2-3	NA	TRBV4-3	TRBD2	TGCGCCAGCAGCCAACTTCTCGGGACTAGCGGGAAGACAGATACGCAGTATTTT	CASSQLLGTSGKTDTQYF
TRBJ1-2	NA	TRBV4-3	NA	TGCGCCAGCAGCCAATCAGATACACCCACTAACTATGGCTACACCTTC	CASSQSDTPTNYGYTF
TRBJ2-5	few	TRBV9	TRBD2	TGTGCCAGCAGCGTAGCTGGGACTAGCACAGAGACCCAGTACTTC	CASSVAGTSTETQYF
TRBJ2-1	NA	TRBV5-4	TRBD2	TGTGCCAGCAGCGCGGGACTAGCAGGCAATGAGCAGTTCTTC	CASSAGLAGNEQFF
TRBJ2-7	NA	TRBV5-1	TRBD2	TGCGCCAGCAGCCCGGGACTAGCGGGGCTCGGGTACGAGCAGTACTTC	CASSPGLAGLGYEQYF
TRBJ2-5	NA	TRBV7-2	NA	TGTGCCAGCAGCTTAGGGACTGGGAACGGAGGGACCCAGTACTTC	CASSLGTGNGGTQYF
TRBJ2-5	NA	TRBV15	TRBD2	TGTGCCACCAGCACTAGCGGGGGGTCGGGGGAGACCCAGTACTTC	CATSTSGGSGETQYF
TRBJ2-2	NA	TRBV27	NA	TGTGCCAGCAGTTTACGGGGTCGTTTAACCGGGGAGCTGTTTTTT	CASSLRGRLTGELFF
TRBJ2-3	NA	TRBV5-1	TRBD2	TGCGCCAGCAGTCCTCTAGCGGATTCCACAGATACGCAGTATTTT	CASSPLADSTDTQYF
TRBJ1-2	once	TRBV29-1	TRBD1	TGCAGCGTTCACTTCTTGACAGGGAACTATGGCTACACCTTC	CSVHFLTGNYGYTF
TRBJ2-6	NA	TRBV9	NA	TGTGCCAGTGGAGGTTCCGGCTCTGGGGCCAACGTCCTGACTTTC	CASGGSGSGANVLTF
TRBJ1-1	NA	TRBV30	NA	TGTGCCTGGAGCTCGGGAATGGAGGCTTTCTTT	CAWSSGMEAFF
TRBJ2-2	NA	TRBV29-1	TRBD2	TGCAGCGCCGGACTAGCCGCCGGGGAGCTGTTTTTT	CSAGLAAGELFF
TRBJ1-4	once	TRBV6-5	TRBD1	TGTGCCAGCAGTTACTCCGGGACAGTTAATGAAAAACTGTTTTTT	CASSYSGTVNEKLFF
TRBJ1-1	NA	TRBV9	TRBD1	TGTGCCAGTTCCCGGACAGGGCGGAACACTGAAGCTTTCTTT	CASSRTGRNTEAFF
TRBJ1-1	NA	TRBV6-1	TRBD1	TGTGCCAGCAGTGGACTGGACAGGGTCACTGAAGCTTTCTTT	CASSGLDRVTEAFF
TRBJ2-5	NA	TRBV4-3	NA	TGCGCCAGCAGCCAAGAGTCACAGGGAGGGGGGACCCAGTACTTC	CASSQESQGGGTQYF
TRBJ1-5	NA	TRBV11-2	NA	TGTGCCAGCAGCCTAGGCGGGAAAAGGGCGATTCAGCCCCAGCATTTT	CASSLGGKRAIQPQHF
TRBJ2-2	NA	TRBV9	NA	TGTGCCAGCGGGCAGACGAACACCGGGGAGCTGTTTTTT	CASGQTNTGELFF
TRBJ2-1	NA	TRBV18	NA	TGTGCCAGCTCACCGAAGAAAAAAACAGGCTCAAGGAGCTCCTACAATGAGCAGTTCTTC	CASSPKKKTGSRSSYNEQFF
TRBJ2-7	NA	TRBV19	NA	TGTGCCAGTAGTATTGGAGGCTACGAGCAGTACTTC	CASSIGGYEQYF
TRBJ1-5	NA	TRBV6-5	NA	TGTGCCAGCAGTTTGAACCGGGGGGGCAATCAGCCCCAGCATTTT	CASSLNRGGNQPQHF
TRBJ2-3	NA	TRBV6-5	NA	TGTGCCAGCAGTTACGGTACAGCAGATACGCAGTATTTT	CASSYGTADTQYF
TRBJ2-3	NA	TRBV5-1	TRBD2	TGCGCCAGCAATAGCGGGGGTTCCACTAGCACAGATACGCAGTATTTT	CASNSGGSTSTDTQYF
TRBJ2-7	NA	TRBV7-9	NA	TGTGCCAGCAGCTCCGGACTACCCTACGAGCAGTACTTC	CASSSGLPYEQYF
TRBJ1-1	once	TRBV6-1	NA	TGTGCTTCAGCACGGGGGTTGGGAACTGAAGCTTTCTTT	CASARGLGTEAFF
TRBJ2-3	NA	TRBV2	NA	TGTGCCAGCAGCATCCAAAGCACAGATACGCAGTATTTT	CASSIQSTDTQYF
TRBJ1-4	NA	TRBV4-3	NA	TGCGCCAGCAGTCAGGGACACCGAGAAAAACTGTTTTTT	CASSQGHREKLFF
TRBJ2-5	NA	TRBV6-1	NA	TGTGCCAGCAGTCACGGGAACCCAAGGGAGACCCAGTACTTC	CASSHGNPRETQYF
TRBJ2-7	few	TRBV29-1	TRBD2	TGCAGCGTAGGACTAGCGGCCGGTTTTGAGCAGTACTTC	CSVGLAAGFEQYF
TRBJ2-6	NA	TRBV5-4	TRBD1	TGTGCCAGCAGCTTGTCTGGGACAGGGGGCTCTGGGGCCAACGTCCTGACTTTC	CASSLSGTGGSGANVLTF
TRBJ2-1	NA	TRBV11-3	TRBD2	TGTGCCAGCAGCTTAGTCGGGGGGGGAGGCTACAATGAGCAGTTCTTC	CASSLVGGGGYNEQFF
TRBJ2-6	once	TRBV2	TRBD1	TGTGCCAGCAGTTGGGACAGCAACGACCCCACTGGGGCCAACGTCCTGACTTTC	CASSWDSNDPTGANVLTF
TRBJ2-1	few	TRBV4-3	NA	TGCGCCAGCAGCCAAGATCGTGAAGGGCCGGCGGGCAATGAGCAGTTCTTC	CASSQDREGPAGNEQFF
TRBJ2-7	NA	TRBV19	NA	TGTGCCAGTAGTACCCGATCCCAGGTAGAGCAGTACTTC	CASSTRSQVEQYF
TRBJ1-5	NA	TRBV2	NA	TGTGCCAGCAGTGTCTTAGATCATCAGCCCCAGCATTTT	CASSVLDHQPQHF
TRBJ1-2	few	TRBV27	NA	TGTGCCAGCAGTTACCAGGGTAACTATGGCTACACCTTC	CASSYQGNYGYTF
TRBJ2-2	NA	TRBV7-3	TRBD2	TGTGCCAGCAGACCGGGACTAGCGGGAACCGGGGAGCTGTTTTTT	CASRPGLAGTGELFF
TRBJ2-5	NA	TRBV21-1	NA	TGTGCCAGCAGCAGGCTCGACAGGGAGCAAGAGACCCAGTACTTC	CASSRLDREQETQYF
TRBJ2-1	NA	TRBV6-6	TRBD2	TGTGCCAGCAGCTCTTCATTAGCGGGAGCTGACAATGAGCAGTTCTTC	CASSSSLAGADNEQFF